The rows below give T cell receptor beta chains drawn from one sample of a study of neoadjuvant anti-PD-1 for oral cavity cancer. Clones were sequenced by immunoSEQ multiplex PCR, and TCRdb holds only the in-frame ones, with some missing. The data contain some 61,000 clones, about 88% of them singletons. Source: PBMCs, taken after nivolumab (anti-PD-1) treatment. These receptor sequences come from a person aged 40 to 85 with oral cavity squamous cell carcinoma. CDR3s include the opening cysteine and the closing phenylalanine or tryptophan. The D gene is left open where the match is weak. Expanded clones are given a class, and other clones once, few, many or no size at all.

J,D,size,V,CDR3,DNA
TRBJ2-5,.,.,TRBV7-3,CASSLTPRSGETQYF,TGTGCCAGCAGCTTAACGCCCCGAAGTGGCGAGACCCAGTACTTC
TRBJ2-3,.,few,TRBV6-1,CASNRLRTDTQYF,TGTGCCAGCAACCGGTTAAGGACAGATACGCAGTATTTT
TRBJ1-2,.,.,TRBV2,CASSEAPRLNYGYTF,TGTGCCAGCAGTGAAGCCCCCAGACTTAACTATGGCTACACCTTC
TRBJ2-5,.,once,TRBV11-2,CASSLGLGIGETQYF,TGTGCCAGCAGCTTGGGTTTAGGCATTGGGGAGACCCAGTACTTC
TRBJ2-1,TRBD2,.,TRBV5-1,CASSLGFQGTSGRARDEQFF,TGCGCCAGCAGCTTGGGGTTTCAGGGGACTAGCGGGAGGGCCAGGGATGAGCAGTTCTTC
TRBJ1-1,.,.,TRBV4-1,CASSQYKAGNTEAFF,TGCGCCAGCAGCCAATATAAGGCGGGGAACACTGAAGCTTTCTTT
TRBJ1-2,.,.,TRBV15,CATSREARGEGYTF,TGTGCCACCAGCAGAGAAGCCAGGGGTGAGGGCTACACCTTC
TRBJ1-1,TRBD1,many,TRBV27,CASSLHGTGNTEAFF,TGTGCCAGCAGCCTCCACGGGACAGGGAACACTGAAGCTTTCTTT
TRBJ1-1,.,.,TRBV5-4,CASSLGRLNTEAFF,TGTGCCAGCAGCTTGGGACGGTTGAACACTGAAGCTTTCTTT
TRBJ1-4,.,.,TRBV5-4,CASSLEARGGQLFF,TGTGCCAGCAGCTTGGAAGCACGGGGGGGGCAACTGTTTTTT
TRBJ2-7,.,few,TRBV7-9,CASGGGSSYEQYF,TGTGCCAGCGGAGGGGGTAGCTCCTACGAGCAGTACTTC
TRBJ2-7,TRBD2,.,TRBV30,CAWGSGRSNEQYF,TGTGCCTGGGGCAGCGGGAGATCCAACGAGCAGTACTTC
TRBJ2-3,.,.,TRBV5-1,CASSRASSSTDTQYF,TGCGCCAGCAGCCGCGCTAGCAGCAGCACAGATACGCAGTATTTT
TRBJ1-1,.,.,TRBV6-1,CASREGVGEGTEAFF,TGTGCCAGCAGAGAGGGGGTGGGGGAGGGAACTGAAGCTTTCTTT
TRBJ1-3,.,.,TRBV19,CASSIFSGTGNTIYF,TGTGCCAGTAGTATTTTTTCGGGGACTGGAAACACCATATATTTT
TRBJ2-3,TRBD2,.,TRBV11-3,CASSLVAGGVDTQYF,TGTGCCAGCAGCTTAGTAGCGGGAGGAGTCGATACGCAGTATTTT
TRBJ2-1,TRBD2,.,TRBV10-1,CASSVRTSSEQFF,TGCGCCAGCAGTGTTCGGACTAGCAGTGAGCAGTTCTTC
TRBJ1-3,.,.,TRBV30,CAWNNGVPGNTIYF,TGTGCCTGGAACAACGGAGTTCCTGGAAACACCATATATTTT
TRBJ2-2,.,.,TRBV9,CASSGRESGLITGELFF,TGTGCCAGCAGCGGGAGGGAGTCAGGGTTGATCACCGGGGAGCTGTTTTTT
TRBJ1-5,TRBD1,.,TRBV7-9,CASSLGQGDQPQHF,TGTGCCAGCAGCTTAGGACAGGGAGATCAGCCCCAGCATTTT
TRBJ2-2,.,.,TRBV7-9,CASMGQQTGELFF,TGTGCCAGCATGGGGCAGCAGACCGGGGAGCTGTTTTTT
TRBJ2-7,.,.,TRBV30,CAYGTATTYEQYF,TGTGCCTACGGGACTGCTACAACCTACGAGCAGTACTTC
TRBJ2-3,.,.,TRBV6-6,CASSSGADTQYF,TGTGCCAGCAGTTCAGGAGCCGATACGCAGTATTTT
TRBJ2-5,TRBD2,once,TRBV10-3,CAISELAGAGGRETQYF,TGTGCCATCAGTGAATTAGCCGGCGCGGGAGGACGGGAGACCCAGTACTTC
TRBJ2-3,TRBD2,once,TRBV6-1,CASSPLAVGVDTQYF,TGTGCCAGCAGTCCACTAGCGGTGGGGGTAGATACGCAGTATTTT